This T cell receptor (beta chain) was observed in a study of blood T cell repertoires in COVID-19. The overall study: Both acute and convalescent COVID-19 samples were obtained from the United States, Italy and Spain. T cells, B-cell-depleted T cells, or PBMCs supplied cDNA or gDNA.

Per the study methods: Scientists estimated how many nucleated cells there were by amplifying reference gene primers. The assay was immunoSEQ multiplex PCR, and TCRdb's table has in-frame clones only and misses some. V and J calls plus clone size are reproduced from that table; the DNA served to infer D and trimming. This sample yields about 45,000 clones, of which nearly 85% are seen a single time; approximately 7.6% belongs to the top ten. The CDR3 is made up of 13 amino acids. Trimming took 5 bases from V and 9 from J; bases not matched to a gene: 9. The V call is TRBV12-3 or TRBV12-4, the J call TRBJ2-7, with 8 bases aligning to TRBD1. Sequencing was carried out using peripheral blood. The sequence was collected from a man at least 80 years old in a cohort sampled during active COVID-19. DNA for the CDR3: TGTGCCAGCAGTCTCCGGGACAGGAATGCGCAGTACTTC. Translated, it gives CASSLRDRNAQYF.